The clone carrying this T cell receptor beta chain was seen a single time. Its antigen is still unknown. As defined, naive CD8 cells were CD45RO-negative and positively selected for CCR7, with terminally differentiated effector memory CD45RA+ cells excluded. CDR1 SGHNT and CDR2 YYREEE come from the germline V gene (reference sequence). This CDR3 spans 15 amino acids. After removal of 7 bases from V and 1 base from J, the junction contained 7 bases not matched to a gene. This record belongs to a study of shared clonotypes between healthy human individuals. Overall study findings and caveats: Naive CD4 clonotypes overlapped across several donors at roughly 4.5%.

Data came from immunoSEQ multiplex PCR; TCRdb stores just in-frame clones and leaves some out. The data contain a few hundred thousand clones, nearly 97% of them singletons. The sequenced material came from naive CD8+ T cells sorted from blood. The chain has TRBV5-4 and TRBJ2-5; TRBD2 matches 10 bases. The sequence was collected from a young woman in good health. CDR3 in amino acids: CASGSRLAGQETQYF. Written as DNA, the CDR3 is TGTGCCAGCGGCTCAAGACTAGCGGGCCAAGAGACCCAGTACTTC.